This T cell receptor beta chain was found in a study of beta chain features in type 1 diabetes. Study information: Sorted cells examined across all samples numbered about 110,000,000. General study points: The similarity of naive, central memory and Treg TCRB repertoires appeared greater among patients than among healthy donors.

Sequenced material consisted of expressed TCRB transcripts (all of the isolated RNA was reverse transcribed). Only in-frame clones appear in the TCRdb table, and some are missing; sequencing was by immunoSEQ multiplex PCR. The profile covers around 160,000 clones, with under 60% appearing a single time and roughly 0.4% taken by the ten largest. Comment on this clone: Its specificity is unknown.

Cells sorted by CD45RO/CCR7/CD25/CD127/CD95/CD27 comprised CD4+ naive, central memory, regulatory and stem cell-like memory cells. Over 95% purity was reached by all sorted populations. The sequenced sample was Tregs from blood. The clonotype originates from a young man in good health.

CDR3 region: CASSRIQGSQETQYF. The CDR3 nucleotides are TGTGCCAGTAGTAGAATACAGGGAAGCCAAGAGACCCAGTACTTC. The chain is built from TRBV19 and TRBJ2-5; D possibly corresponds to TRBD1 (6 bases). The CDR3 runs 15 residues. Between the trimmed V and J ends, which lost 4 bases and 1 base, there was a span of 13 bases. Germline V CDR1 and CDR2: LNHDA, SQIVND (reference sequence).